This T cell receptor beta chain was recovered during a study of graft-versus-host responses after intestinal transplantation (TCRdb year 2021). For the wider study: The transplants that recipients received were multivisceral, liver-intestinal, or isolated intestinal. All recipients received anti-thymocyte globulin induction followed by maintenance tacrolimus and steroids for approximately 3 years. Bulk TCR-beta CDR3 sequencing was used to track graft-versus-host and host-versus-graft alloreactive T cell clones in the graft, circulation and bone marrow after intestinal transplantation. Alloreactive clones were identified by sequencing pre-transplant mixed lymphocyte reaction products and comparing these products with unstimulated pre-transplant donor and recipient T cells. The cohort enrolled about two dozen intestinal transplant recipients, one of whom was a retransplant, and a few patients without pretransplant specimens were excluded. Donor T cell macrochimerism was defined as a peak of at least 4% donor T cells among recipient peripheral blood mononuclear cells. Instead of going to the commercial service, samples from a few later patients were sequenced in-house on an Illumina MiSeq and processed with MiXCR.

This specimen's time point label, per the study, means: cells obtained before transplantation from donor or recipient. CD3+CD4+ and CD3+CD8+ populations were FACS-sorted from unstimulated pre-transplant donor and recipient cells taken from spleen or lymph nodes. Library generation was performed with the immunoSEQ multiplex PCR assay. For most patients, genomic DNA was isolated with the Qiagen DNeasy Blood and Tissue Kit and sent frozen to Adaptive Biotechnologies for TCR sequencing. For most patients, high-throughput TCR-beta CDR3 sequencing of genomic DNA was performed by Adaptive Biotechnologies. Processing in the source paper ran as follows. TCR sequencing data for more than 15 patients were retrieved from Adaptive's ImmunoSEQ software; a few other patients were processed with MiXCR and VDJtools. To correct CD4 versus CD8 sorting errors, any sequence found in both subsets at a frequency ratio below 5:1 was removed. CDR3 nucleotide sequences shared between donor and recipient were removed because the origin of such sequences could not be assigned. To count as alloreactive, a clone needed at least 2-fold expansion over unstimulated cells and a minimum CFSE-low frequency of 0.002% (template counts) or 0.001% (read counts). Clones detected in sequenced pre-transplant spleen, lymph node, or MLR CFSE-low populations of the donor or recipient were defined as mappable. Cumulative frequency of alloreactive clones was calculated as a percentage of all sequences weighted by copy number. Entries here come from immuneACCESS through TCRdb and include only in-frame sequences with V and J called. Some clones fail to appear in such tables; in the studies checked, an unresolved V gene covers under half of the shortfall, and the cause of the remainder is unknown. Clone size and the V and J calls come from that table; the DNA yielded D and trimming. The sample table holds about 39,000 clones, of which 90% to 95% were seen once. Around 0.2% of the sample belongs to the ten largest clones.

Comments on this clone: Its cognate antigen has yet to be identified. No base-level quality is on record; no much larger clone is a single base apart.

Broader findings and caveats from the paper: GvH clones turned up in recipient bone marrow, with some appearing earlier in ileal mucosa or blood, a pattern consistent with an intestinal mucosal origin. Conclusions were limited by the relatively low number and heterogeneity of intestinal transplant patients. Early after transplant, peak levels of circulating GvH clones were found to be associated with declines in HvG clones. High GvH to HvG T cell clonal ratios were observed in the allografts of patients with donor T cell macrochimerism.

The source material was unstimulated CD8+ T cells sorted from spleen or lymph node cells, sampled before transplant. This clonotype originated in a human donor who was the organ donor for an intestinal transplant.

The DNA is as follows: TGCGCCAGCAGCCAAGGCTCAGGGGAGAACTATGGCTACACCTTC. Translated, it reads CASSQGSGENYGYTF. The rearranged chain carries TRBV4-3 and TRBJ1-2; the D region possibly corresponds to TRBD1 (6 bases align). Its CDR3 holds 15 amino acids, cysteine through phenylalanine. The CDR3 DNA has 45 bases and is translated from base 1. CDR1 and CDR2 (LGHNA, YSLEER) derive from the germline V gene. Relative to germline, V is 1 base shorter and J is 2 bases shorter, with 11 bases between their ends.